These T cell receptor beta chains were read from a single sample in a study of cytomegalovirus exposure and HLA in healthy donors. Libraries were prepared by immunoSEQ multiplex PCR; TCRdb keeps only in-frame clonotypes and omits some of them. This sample yields some 45,000 clones, of which more than 85% are seen a single time; approximately 5.9% belongs to the top ten. The sample was PBMCs. These receptors were obtained from a young man in good health and CMV-seronegative. Each CDR3 is given with its conserved first and last residue. D genes are given only for firm matches.

v_gene	j_gene	d_gene	CDR3nt	CDR3aa
TRBV4-2	TRBJ2-5	TRBD2	TGTGCCAGCAGCCAGACCCGACTAGCCGCAGAGACCCAGTACTTC	CASSQTRLAAETQYF
TRBV14	TRBJ2-3	NA	TGTGCCAGCAGCCGAACTAGGGCAGATACGCAGTATTTT	CASSRTRADTQYF
TRBV7-9	TRBJ1-2	TRBD1	TGTGCCAGCAGCTCGACAACATCTGAGGGACAGGGCTTCCCTGGCTACACCTTC	CASSSTTSEGQGFPGYTF
TRBV28	TRBJ2-3	TRBD2	TGTGCCAGCAGTCCCGACGCGCGGGAGTTAGATACGCAGTATTTT	CASSPDARELDTQYF
TRBV4-1	TRBJ2-7	TRBD2	TGCGCCAGCAGCCGACTAGCGGGAGATCGCGCCTACGAGCAGTACTTC	CASSRLAGDRAYEQYF
TRBV18	TRBJ2-7	TRBD2	TGTGCCAGCTCACCAGGGACTAGCGGGACCGTCTCCTACGAGCAGTACTTC	CASSPGTSGTVSYEQYF
TRBV6-1	TRBJ1-4	NA	TGTGCCAGCAGTCCCTGGGGGGGAGGAAATGAAAAACTGTTTTTT	CASSPWGGGNEKLFF
TRBV5-1	TRBJ1-1	NA	TGCGCCAGCAGCACAGATATGAACACTGAAGCTTTCTTT	CASSTDMNTEAFF
TRBV18	TRBJ1-3	NA	TGTGCCAGCTCACCGATCAGGCCAGGTGCTGGAAACACCATATATTTT	CASSPIRPGAGNTIYF
TRBV9	TRBJ2-5	TRBD2	TGTGCCAGCAGCGTAAGGTCGGGGAGGGACGGAGAGACCCAGTACTTC	CASSVRSGRDGETQYF
TRBV6-1	TRBJ2-2	NA	TGTGCCAGCAGTGGGCAGGGTCACACCGGGGAGCTGTTTTTT	CASSGQGHTGELFF
TRBV27	TRBJ2-3	TRBD1	TGTGCCAGCAGGCCCAGGGGGCGCGCAGATACGCAGTATTTT	CASRPRGRADTQYF